The 30 T cell receptor beta chains below all came from one sample that was sequenced in a study of blood T cells in healthy people across ages. Alongside a J-beta primer mix, a sample-barcoded 5' primer served in a second PCR lasting about 7 to 11 cycles. TCRdb used MiXCR to reprocess the 5' RACE reads, holding one entry per CDR3 protein. The sample has 1,100,000 or so distinct CDR3 sequences, less than 50% seen once; the top ten hold approximately 17%. The specimen sequenced was blood. The receptors were sampled from an older woman in good health.

This rearrangement joins TRBV4-2 to TRBJ2-3, with D perhaps TRBD2 (5 bases). V shed 4 bases and J shed 3 bases, with 11 bases lying between them. Germline V gives CDR1 LGHNA, CDR2 YNFKEQ. The CDR3 has 14 amino acids. Here the CDR3 DNA reads TGTGCCAGCAGCCCGCCCAGGAGGACAGATACGCAGTATTTT. This translates into CASSPPRRTDTQYF.

V gene TRBV28 combines with J gene TRBJ1-5, with D uncertain. The CDR3 has 14 residues. The germline V gene encodes CDR1 MDHEN and CDR2 SYDVKM. V lost 2 bases and J lost 7, with 12 bases in between. The CDR3 loop reads CASSLERAGQPQHF. CDR3 DNA sequence: TGTGCCAGCAGTTTAGAACGGGCAGGCCAGCCCCAGCATTTT.

CDR3 in amino acids: CASSWTSGSLGETQYF. The CDR3 DNA follows: TGTGCCAGCAGCTGGACTAGCGGGAGCCTGGGAGAGACCCAGTACTTC. This chain connects TRBV9 to TRBJ2-5; the match to TRBD2 covers 13 bases. The CDR3 runs 16 residues. V was clipped by 4 bases and J by 4 bases; unmatched bases: 7. Germline CDR1 SGDLS, CDR2 YYNGEE.

This clonotype has a single count. This chain links TRBV28 with TRBJ2-2; the match to TRBD1 covers 9 bases. V lost 8 bases, J lost 4 bases, and 2 bases stayed unmatched. This CDR3 is built from 13 residues. The V gene's germline CDR1 is MDHEN and CDR2 SYDVKM. CDR3 in DNA: TGTGCCAGCGGGACAGGGAGCACCGGGGAGCTGTTTTTT. Translation: CASGTGSTGELFF.

J is TRBJ2-1 and V is TRBV7-2; TRBD2 matches at 7 bases. CDR3 length: 15 residues. V was pared by 8 bases and J by 9 bases, with 16 bases of the junction left unmatched. From germline, CDR1 is SGHTA and CDR2 FQGNSA. The CDR3 DNA is TGTGCCAGCCCTCCGCCGGGGGGAGGGCCAATTGAGCAGTTCTTC. Its translation is CASPPPGGGPIEQFF. Full variable domain (outside the CDR3, taken from reference TRBV7-2 and TRBJ2-1): GAGVSQSPSNKVTEKGKDVELRCDPISGHTALYWYRQSLGQGLEFLIYFQGNSAPDKSGLPSDRFSAERTGGSVSTLTIQRTQQEDSAVYLCASPPPGGGPIEQFFGPGTRLTVL.

The chain is built from TRBV5-6 and TRBJ1-5; 8 nucleotides line up with TRBD1. CDR1 is SGHDT and CDR2 is YYEEEE in the germline V gene. V trimming: 0 bases; J trimming: 2 bases; junction bases outside the gene matches: 4. This CDR3 spans 16 amino acids. The CDR3 DNA reads TGTGCCAGCAGCTTGGCCAGGGGGCAACGCAATCAGCCCCAGCATTTT. It codes for CASSLARGQRNQPQHF.

This chain connects TRBV7-2 to TRBJ1-5, with a possible D match to TRBD1 (5 bases). Germline V gene data show CDR1 as SGHTA and CDR2 as FQGNSA. V was cut by 0 bases and J by 3 bases, with 9 bases left in between. This CDR3 is 15 amino acids long. In DNA, the CDR3 is TGTGCCAGCAGCTTAGCCGCAGGGACCAATCAGCCCCAGCATTTT. This gives the protein CASSLAAGTNQPQHF.

This chain joins TRBV4-1 and TRBJ2-5; TRBD2 aligns across 11 bases. The germline CDR1 and CDR2 sequences are MGHRA and YSYEKL. CDR3 length equals 17 residues. V lost 2 bases, J lost 2 bases, and 7 bases stayed unmatched. As DNA, the CDR3 is TGCGCCAGCAGCCAACGCACTAGCGGGAGTGCGCAAGAGACCCAGTACTTC. This gives the protein CASSQRTSGSAQETQYF.

Remarks on this clonotype: One junction end disagrees with the germline gene, perhaps due to a read error. The CDR3 loop reads CANSTGTSGSYEQYF. The CDR3, as DNA: TGTGCCAACAGCACCGGGACTAGCGGGAGCTACGAGCAGTACTTC. V gene TRBV13 combines with J gene TRBJ2-7, with 14 bases lining up with TRBD2. Germline loops: CDR1 PRHDT, CDR2 FYEKMQ (reference sequence). CDR3 length equals 15 residues.

This chain connects TRBV7-6 to TRBJ2-4, with D perhaps TRBD2 (5 bases). The end of the DNA aligns better with TRBJ2-5, so the J call may be wrong. Germline assignment: CDR1 SGHVS and CDR2 FNYEAQ. The CDR3 totals 13 residues. The CDR3 reads CASSPSRAETQYF. DNA for the CDR3: TGTGCCAGCAGCCCATCGAGGGCGGAGACCCAGTACTTC.

This clonotype was picked up a small number of times. This chain uses TRBV28 with TRBJ2-3, with D perhaps TRBD1 (6 bases). Germline V gives CDR1 MDHEN, CDR2 SYDVKM. Trimming shortened V by 10 bases and J by 0 bases, and 11 bases separated the two germline ends. There are 13 residues in the CDR3. CDR3 coding DNA: TGTGCCACCGGGACACCGAGCACAGATACGCAGTATTTT. It is translated as CATGTPSTDTQYF.

The V gene is TRBV11-2, the J gene TRBJ2-1; TRBD2 matches 11 bases. Trimming at V came to 5 bases and at J to 8 bases, leaving 8 bases not matched to a gene. The CDR3 has 15 residues. Germline V lookup: CDR1 SGHAT, CDR2 FQNNGV. DNA of the CDR3: TGTGCCAGCAGCCGTACTAGCGGGAGTTCCTATGAGCAGTTCTTC. Translating gives CASSRTSGSSYEQFF. Drawing the rest from reference TRBV11-2 and TRBJ2-1, the complete variable domain is EAGVAQSPRYKIIEKRQSVAFWCNPISGHATLYWYQQILGQGPKLLIQFQNNGVVDDSQLPKDRFSAERLKGVDSTLKIQPAKLEDSAVYLCASSRTSGSSYEQFFGPGTRLTVL.

This clonotype was seen only a few times. It is unclear where the CDR3 begins or ends on the DNA, so no DNA is shown, and the CDR3 is as TCRdb lists it. The chain combines TRBV28 with TRBJ2-5; TRBD2 is the table's D call, not checked against the DNA. The CDR3 adds up to 14 amino acids, both ends counted. Germline V lookup: CDR1 MDHEN, CDR2 SYDVKM. CDR3 residues: CASSFFGQAQTQYF.

The J gene is TRBJ2-3, the V gene TRBV28; D not resolved. The CDR3 length is 14 residues. V lost 6 bases to trimming and J lost 6 bases, with 16 bases between them. The germline gives CDR1 MDHEN, CDR2 SYDVKM. CDR3 in DNA: TGTGCCAGCAGACGGGCCTTAAGAGAGGATACGCAGTATTTT. It specifies CASRRALREDTQYF.

About this clonotype itself: One end of the junction varies from germline; a read error may be responsible. The rearrangement links TRBV12-3 or TRBV12-4 to TRBJ2-7; no clear D gene. CDR3 length: 12 residues. CDR3 protein: CASSSDPVEQYF. In nucleotides, the CDR3 is TGTGCCAGTAGTTCCGACCCGGTTGAGCAGTACTTC.

With respect to this clonotype: At one end the junction does not follow the germline gene, possibly because of a read error. The genes are TRBV12-3 or TRBV12-4 and TRBJ2-7, with D possibly matching TRBD2 (6 bases). The CDR3 is 14 amino acids. The DNA of the CDR3 is TGTGCCAGCAGTTTTGCGGCAGGGAGGTACGGGCAGTACTTC. It yields the protein CASSFAAGRYGQYF.

The V gene is TRBV12-3 or TRBV12-4, the J gene TRBJ2-5; a weak D match, TRBD2 (5 bases). The closer fit of TRBJ2-7 to the DNA end suggests the J call may be wrong. This CDR3 contains 13 residues. In DNA, the CDR3 is TGTGCCAGCAGTCTGTTCCGGGGTTACGAGCAGTACTTC. This encodes CASSLFRGYEQYF.

This clonotype has just a few counts. The V and J genes are TRBV6-1 and TRBJ1-5; TRBD1 aligns across 8 bases. Per the germline V gene, CDR1 is MNHNS and CDR2 is SASEGT. The V and J ends lost 3 bases and 7 bases, in that order; junction bases with no gene match: 8. The CDR3 has 15 amino acids. CDR3 loop: CASSDPDRVGQPQHF. The CDR3 nucleotides read TGTGCCAGCAGTGACCCGGACAGGGTCGGGCAGCCCCAGCATTTT.

The rearrangement uses TRBV6-2 or TRBV6-3 and TRBJ2-1; perhaps TRBD2 as D (5 bases). This CDR3 region has 15 residues. Trimming removed 6 bases from V and 7 bases from J, with 19 bases in between. Per the germline V gene, CDR1 is MNHEY and CDR2 is SVGEGT. CDR3: CASRNGIRWNNEQFF. The CDR3 DNA is TGTGCCAGCAGAAACGGGATCCGATGGAATAATGAGCAGTTCTTC.

V and J are TRBV20-1 and TRBJ2-5; 9 bases align to TRBD1. V shed 7 bases, J shed 3 bases, and the junction held 3 bases outside the gene matches. CDR1 is DFQATT and CDR2 is SNEGSKA in the germline V gene (reference sequence). The CDR3 length is 12 residues. DNA of the CDR3: TGCAGTGTTAGGGACAGGGAAGAGACCCAGTACTTC. Translation gives CSVRDREETQYF.

This clonotype has only one observation. V is TRBV18 and J is TRBJ2-1; 10 bases fit TRBD2. The CDR3 is 18 residues long. Germline V gene sequence: CDR1 KGHSH, CDR2 LQKENI. The V and J ends lost 0 bases and 3 bases, in that order; junction bases with no gene match: 8. The CDR3 region has the DNA TGTGCCAGCTCACCACCAATTGGGGCTAGCGGGAGCTACAATGAGCAGTTCTTC. Its translation is CASSPPIGASGSYNEQFF.

This clonotype was detected a few times. The CDR3 bases are TGTGCCAGCAGCGTAGCGGTCCGGAGTAATGAGCAGTTCTTC. The encoded protein is CASSVAVRSNEQFF. V and J are TRBV9 and TRBJ2-1; D not certain. Germline CDR1 reads SGDLS; CDR2 reads YYNGEE. This CDR3 is 14 amino acids long. Trimming removed 0 bases at V and 7 bases at J, with 11 bases between.

The chain is built from TRBV9 and TRBJ2-1; 10 bases map to TRBD2. Germline-derived CDR1 and CDR2 are SGDLS and YYNGEE. Trimming took 0 bases from V and 6 from J; bases not matched to a gene: 6. This CDR3 spans 16 amino acids. CDR3 in amino acids: CASSVATSGRGNEQFF. The CDR3 DNA sequence: TGTGCCAGCAGCGTAGCTACAAGCGGGAGGGGCAATGAGCAGTTCTTC.

The chain links TRBV2 to TRBJ2-3; tentative D call: TRBD2 (6 bases). The CDR3 extends over 14 amino acids. Germline lookup yields CDR1 SNHLY and CDR2 FYNNEI. V dropped 8 bases and J dropped 3 bases, with 15 bases sitting between them. The CDR3 loop is CASPGDFQTDTQYF. In DNA, the CDR3 is TGTGCCAGCCCGGGGGACTTTCAAACAGATACGCAGTATTTT.

This clonotype came up a few times. The chain combines TRBV12-3 or TRBV12-4 with TRBJ2-1; 8 nucleotides align to TRBD2. This CDR3 has 14 residues. The trim removed 5 bases at V and 5 bases at J, leaving 5 bases unmatched. The CDR3 DNA follows: TGTGCCAGCAGTAGCGGGAGAGGCAACAATGAGCAGTTCTTC. As protein: CASSSGRGNNEQFF.

In its sample, this clonotype was seen a few times. CDR3 loop: CSVIPPGRYYEQYF. As DNA, the CDR3 is TGCAGCGTGATACCACCAGGGAGGTACTACGAGCAGTACTTC. V is TRBV29-1 and J is TRBJ2-7; a possible D gene is TRBD2 (6 bases). The CDR3 totals 14 residues. The germline CDR1 and CDR2 sequences are SQVTM and ANQGSEA. The ends were cut back, 6 bases at V and 3 bases at J, with 18 bases in the middle.

The chain is built from TRBV28 and TRBJ1-4; TRBD1 might be the D (5 bases). V lost 6 bases and J lost 6, with 17 bases in between. There are 15 residues in the CDR3. CDR1 and CDR2 from the germline V gene are MDHEN and SYDVKM. The CDR3 region has the DNA TGTGCCAGCAGCCCGGACGGGGGGAGGTATGAAAAACTGTTTTTT. Translation gives CASSPDGGRYEKLFF.

This clonotype was picked up one time. V usage is TRBV25-1 and J usage is TRBJ1-5, with D perhaps TRBD1 (6 bases). Per germline, CDR1 MGHDK and CDR2 SYGVNS. The CDR3 covers 14 residues. Trimming cost V 2 bases and J 11 bases, with 16 bases left between them. DNA for the CDR3: TGTGCCAGCAGTGAAGGGGGCCTTGCAGGGACCCAGCATTTT. Amino acid sequence: CASSEGGLAGTQHF. Using reference TRBV25-1 and TRBJ1-5 for the parts outside the CDR3, the full variable domain is EADIYQTPRYLVIGTGKKITLECSQTMGHDKMYWYQQDPGMELHLIHYSYGVNSTEKGDLSSESTVSRIRTEHFPLTLESARPSHTSQYLCASSEGGLAGTQHFGDGTRLSIL.

This chain links TRBV25-1 with TRBJ2-7; D is uncertain. Per germline, CDR1 MGHDK and CDR2 SYGVNS. CDR3 length equals 14 residues. Trimming took off 0 bases at V and 2 bases at J, with 8 bases between the two ends. This chain's CDR3 is CASSEYPGPYEQYF. DNA of the CDR3: TGTGCCAGCAGTGAATACCCGGGCCCCTACGAGCAGTACTTC.

The chain joins TRBV2 to TRBJ1-1; the match to TRBD1 covers 10 bases. The length of the CDR3 is 16 residues. The V gene end was trimmed by 6 bases and the J gene end by 5 bases; junction bases not matched to a gene: 12. The V gene's germline CDR1 is SNHLY and CDR2 FYNNEI. The CDR3 region has the DNA TGTGCCAGCAGCCCCCCGGACAGGGGGGGAACAACTGAAGCTTTCTTT. It yields the protein CASSPPDRGGTTEAFF.